Detailed here is one T cell receptor (beta chain). Its antigen is currently unknown. Profiled with immunoSEQ multiplex PCR; TCRdb holds only in-frame clones, not every one. The repertoire holds approximately 40,000 clones, with roughly 72% as singletons. This specimen belongs to a study of radiotherapy plus CTLA-4 blockade in lung cancer. Study-level information: Across the patients, objective responses occurred in more than 15%, and disease control in about 29%. The study's findings and limits: According to reports, early shifts in blood T cell clones, alongside interferon-beta, forecast response most accurately. Researchers report tumor-derived TCR clones expanding in blood after radiotherapy plus ipilimumab.

V dropped 2 bases and J dropped 4 bases, with 6 bases sitting between them. CDR3 length: 13 residues. Germline CDR1 reads KGHSH; CDR2 reads LQKENI. Ipilimumab-mediated CTLA-4 blockade plus focal radiation was given to patients having chemo-refractory metastatic non-small-cell lung cancer. Sequencing used peripheral blood, obtained from a patient treated with radiotherapy plus ipilimumab. This clonotype was obtained from a human donor with non-small cell lung cancer who had stable disease on radiotherapy plus ipilimumab. V and J are TRBV18 and TRBJ1-5, with unresolved D. The CDR3 region has the DNA TGTGCCAGCTCACCAGGGCTTAATCAGCCCCAGCATTTT. It specifies CASSPGLNQPQHF.